Listed here are 22 T cell receptor beta chains from one sample, sequenced in a study of T cell repertoires in cytomegalovirus infection. TCRdb redid the calling of the reads with MiXCR, one entry per CDR3 protein. The sample includes approximately 250,000 distinct CDR3 sequences, over 20% of them seen just once. Sequenced material: CD8+ T cells from PBMCs. These TCRs come from a human donor in good health (CMV status not recorded). Some clones in this sample may be carry-over from other donors' samples.

The rearrangement links TRBV9 to TRBJ2-7, with a weak D call TRBD2 (6 bases). The CDR3 has 15 amino acids. CDR1 and CDR2 from the germline V gene are SGDLS and YYNGEE. V lost 0 bases, J lost 3 bases, and 13 bases lay in between. The CDR3 sequence: CASSVGQPGDYEQYF. The CDR3 DNA follows: TGTGCCAGCAGCGTAGGCCAACCGGGGGACTACGAGCAGTACTTC. Combining the CDR3 with reference TRBV9 and TRBJ2-7 gives the whole variable domain DSGVTQTPKHLITATGQRVTLRCSPRSGDLSVYWYQQSLDQGLQFLIQYYNGEERAKGNILERFSAQQFPDLHSELNLSSLELGDSALYFCASSVGQPGDYEQYFGPGTRLTVT.

This sequence joins TRBV5-1 and TRBJ1-1; 7 positions match TRBD1. Germline values: CDR1 SGHRS, CDR2 YFSETQ. The CDR3 is 15 amino acids. Trimming took 3 bases from V and 2 from J; bases not matched to a gene: 7. The CDR3 loop reads CASSWGNRGNTEAFF. Written as DNA, the CDR3 is TGCGCCAGCAGCTGGGGGAACAGGGGTAACACTGAAGCTTTCTTT.

The V call is TRBV12-3 or TRBV12-4, the J call TRBJ2-3, with unresolved D. V lost 6 bases, J lost 2 bases, and 21 bases lay in between. The length of the CDR3 is 17 residues. CDR3 in amino acids: CASSTLSGHELTDTQYF. For the CDR3, the DNA is TGTGCCAGCAGCACCCTGAGTGGGCATGAACTCACAGATACGCAGTATTTT.

The gene calls are TRBV20-1 and TRBJ1-4, with D perhaps TRBD1 (6 bases). CDR3 length: 16 amino acids. Germline V CDR1 and CDR2: DFQATT, SNEGSKA (reference sequence). V was trimmed by 3 bases and J by 0 bases, leaving 14 bases between them. CDR3 DNA sequence: TGCAGTGCTAGGCCTCAGGGGAGAGCAACTAATGAAAAACTGTTTTTT. Translating gives CSARPQGRATNEKLFF.

About this clonotype: Being one base from a much bigger clone, this may be a read error. The chain couples TRBV12-3 or TRBV12-4 to TRBJ2-7, with 9 bases fitting TRBD1. J lost 3 bases, V lost 8 bases, and 5 bases had no gene match. The CDR3 has 13 residues. The CDR3 DNA follows: TGTGCCAGCGGGACAGGGAGTTTCTACGAGCAGTACTTC. This encodes CASGTGSFYEQYF.

There are a few counts of this clonotype. V usage is TRBV3-1 and J usage is TRBJ2-7, with unresolved D. The CDR3 loop spans 13 amino acids. Trimming cost V 0 bases and J 5 bases, with 8 bases left between them. Germline loops: CDR1 LGHDT, CDR2 YNNKEL (reference sequence). The CDR3 region is CASSQDVRNEQYF. DNA for the CDR3: TGTGCCAGCAGCCAAGACGTTAGGAACGAGCAGTACTTC.

The rearrangement uses TRBV6-1 and TRBJ1-4; the D is unclear. Trimming left V 7 bases short and J 7 bases short, with 13 bases between. The CDR3 is made up of 13 amino acids. Germline V lookup: CDR1 MNHNS, CDR2 SASEGT. DNA of the CDR3: TGTGCCAGCATCGAGGAAGGAGGTGAAAAACTGTTTTTT. This gives the protein CASIEEGGEKLFF.

This clonotype was seen repeatedly, ten times or more. V and J are TRBV7-8 and TRBJ1-5; D call uncertain. Germline V lookup: CDR1 SGHVS, CDR2 FQNEAQ. The CDR3 is 15 residues long. The ends were cut back, 0 bases at V and 1 base at J, with 7 bases in the middle. The CDR3 loop is CASSLAVFSNQPQHF. The CDR3 nucleotides are TGTGCCAGCAGCTTAGCGGTCTTCAGCAATCAGCCCCAGCATTTT.

The chain has TRBV4-1 and TRBJ1-6; 7 positions agree with TRBD1. J gave up 10 bases and V 4 bases, and 7 bases lay outside the gene matches. This CDR3 comprises 14 residues. Germline assignment: CDR1 MGHRA and CDR2 YSYEKL. The CDR3 region has the DNA TGCGCCAGCAGCCCGACAGGGATAGGATCACCCCTCCACTTT. Its translation: CASSPTGIGSPLHF.

The chain has TRBV20-1 and TRBJ1-5, with D perhaps TRBD1 (6 bases). CDR1 is DFQATT and CDR2 is SNEGSKA in the germline V gene (reference sequence). The V end lost 3 bases, the J end lost 0 bases, and 21 bases lay between the germline ends. This CDR3 is 18 amino acids long. CDR3 bases: TGCAGTGCTAGGGGGGCCTGGGCAGGGATCCATAGCAATCAGCCCCAGCATTTT. Amino acids: CSARGAWAGIHSNQPQHF.

In this sample, this clonotype turned up many times. The rearrangement joins TRBV7-8 to TRBJ2-1; 8 nucleotides match TRBD2. This CDR3 is 14 amino acids long. The junction had 5 bases not matched to a gene; V was cut back by 1 base and J by 9 bases. The germline V gene encodes CDR1 SGHVS and CDR2 FQNEAQ. This CDR3 is CASSLVSLAGEQFF. The CDR3 coding sequence is TGTGCCAGCAGCTTAGTATCCCTAGCGGGTGAGCAGTTCTTC.

This clonotype has a handful of counts. The V gene is TRBV5-4, the J gene TRBJ1-1; D uncertain. The CDR3 has 17 amino acids. V was trimmed by 3 bases and J by 1 base, leaving 19 bases between them. Germline V gene data show CDR1 as SGHNT and CDR2 as YYREEE (reference sequence). CDR3 in amino acids: CASSWVGSATPNTEAFF. The CDR3 DNA sequence: TGTGCCAGCAGCTGGGTAGGATCTGCGACACCGAACACTGAAGCTTTCTTT.

This clonotype was recorded many times. The chain has TRBV7-6 and TRBJ1-1; 9 positions match TRBD1. CDR1 and CDR2 from the germline V gene are SGHVS and FNYEAQ. The CDR3 sequence is 16 residues long. Trimming took 0 bases from V and 5 from J; bases not matched to a gene: 7. The CDR3 nucleotides are TGTGCCAGCAGCTTAGCAATGGGACAGGGTGGGACTGAAGCTTTCTTT. This sequence encodes CASSLAMGQGGTEAFF.

The V and J genes are TRBV20-1 and TRBJ1-5, with 7 bases aligning to TRBD1. With V trimmed by 6 bases and J by 3 bases, 8 bases remained unmatched. CDR3 length: 14 amino acids. Germline assignment: CDR1 DFQATT and CDR2 SNEGSKA (reference sequence). The CDR3 sequence: CSARDREVNQPQHF. In DNA form, the CDR3 reads TGCAGTGCGCGCGACAGGGAGGTCAATCAGCCCCAGCATTTT.

The sample holds a few counts of this clonotype. The V gene is TRBV29-1, the J gene TRBJ2-7; 7 nucleotides align to TRBD1. Germline CDR1 and CDR2: SQVTM and ANQGSEA. There are 12 residues in the CDR3. The junction had 6 bases not matched to a gene; V was cut back by 5 bases and J by 5 bases. CDR3 in amino acids: CSVLGGYDEQYF. DNA of the CDR3: TGCAGCGTTTTAGGGGGCTACGACGAGCAGTACTTC.

The chain is built from TRBV20-1 and TRBJ2-1; no firm D call. The CDR3 spans 12 residues. Trimming removed 3 bases from V and 8 bases from J, with 11 bases in between. Germline V CDR1 and CDR2: DFQATT, SNEGSKA (reference sequence). The CDR3 DNA reads as TGCAGTGCTAGTGGCCTCCCGGATGAGCAGTTCTTC. It specifies CSASGLPDEQFF.

The chain combines TRBV7-9 with TRBJ1-4; D gene ambiguous. The CDR3 has 17 amino acids. The germline gives CDR1 SEHNR, CDR2 FQNEAQ (reference sequence). V was clipped by 5 bases and J by 7 bases, with 23 bases between them. This chain's CDR3 is CASSPPPAGFSGEKLFF. The CDR3 nucleotides read TGTGCCAGCAGCCCCCCCCCGGCAGGTTTCTCGGGTGAAAAACTGTTTTTT. Drawing the rest from reference TRBV7-9 and TRBJ1-4, the complete variable domain is DTGVSQNPRHKITKRGQNVTFRCDPISEHNRLYWYRQTLGQGPEFLTYFQNEAQLEKSRLLSDRFSAERPKGSFSTLEIQRTEQGDSAMYLCASSPPPAGFSGEKLFFGSGTQLSVL.

This chain links TRBV7-6 with TRBJ2-5; D is possibly TRBD1 or TRBD2 (5 bases each). Trimming took off 5 bases at V and 2 bases at J, with 15 bases between the two ends. Germline V lookup: CDR1 SGHVS, CDR2 FNYEAQ. The CDR3 is made up of 15 amino acids. The CDR3 is CASSLGPNEQETQYF. In nucleotides, the CDR3 is TGTGCCAGCAGCCTGGGACCGAACGAGCAAGAGACCCAGTACTTC.

This clonotype was counted between two and nine times. The rearrangement uses TRBV7-9 and TRBJ1-4, with a weak D call TRBD1 (5 bases). The CDR3 is 16 residues long. V was cut by 5 bases and J by 3 bases, with 16 bases left in between. CDR1 SEHNR and CDR2 FQNEAQ come from the germline V gene (reference sequence). This CDR3 is CASSRSRVGANEKLFF. CDR3 DNA sequence: TGTGCCAGCAGCCGTTCCAGGGTCGGCGCTAATGAAAAACTGTTTTTT.

This clonotype was recorded many times. The rearrangement joins TRBV7-2 to TRBJ1-1; D is ambiguous. Germline CDR1 reads SGHTA; CDR2 reads FQGNSA. The V and J ends lost 5 bases and 1 base respectively, with 8 bases between them. The CDR3 is 13 residues long. CDR3 amino acids: CASSREGNTEAFF. The CDR3 DNA reads TGTGCCAGCAGCCGCGAGGGGAACACTGAAGCTTTCTTT.

This sequence joins TRBV24-1 and TRBJ2-1, with D possibly being TRBD1 (5 bases). The CDR3 is made up of 12 amino acids. Looked up from germline, CDR1 is KGHDR and CDR2 is SFDVKD. The V end was cut by 5 bases, the J end by 4 bases, with 5 bases between. CDR3 sequence: CATSAGYNEQFF. The CDR3 region has the DNA TGTGCCACCAGTGCAGGGTACAATGAGCAGTTCTTC.

The chain recombines TRBV27 with TRBJ1-1, with 9 positions matching TRBD1. J was trimmed by 4 bases and V by 5 bases; bases with no gene match: 8. This CDR3 has 15 amino acids. The germline V gene encodes CDR1 MNHEY and CDR2 SMNVEV (reference sequence). The CDR3 sequence: CASSGAGTGSTEAFF. In nucleotides, the CDR3 is TGTGCCAGCAGTGGCGCCGGGACAGGGTCCACTGAAGCTTTCTTT.